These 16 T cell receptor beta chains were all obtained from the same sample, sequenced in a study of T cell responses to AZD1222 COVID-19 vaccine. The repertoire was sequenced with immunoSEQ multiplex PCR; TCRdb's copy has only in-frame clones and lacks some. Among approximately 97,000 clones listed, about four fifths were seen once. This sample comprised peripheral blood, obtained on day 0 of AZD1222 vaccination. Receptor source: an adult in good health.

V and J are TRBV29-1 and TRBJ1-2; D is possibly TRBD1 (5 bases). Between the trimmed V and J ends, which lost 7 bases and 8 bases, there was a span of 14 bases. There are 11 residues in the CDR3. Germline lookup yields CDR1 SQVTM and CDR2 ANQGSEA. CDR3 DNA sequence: TGCAGCGCACGGCGGGGCGAAGGCTACACCTTC. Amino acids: CSARRGEGYTF.

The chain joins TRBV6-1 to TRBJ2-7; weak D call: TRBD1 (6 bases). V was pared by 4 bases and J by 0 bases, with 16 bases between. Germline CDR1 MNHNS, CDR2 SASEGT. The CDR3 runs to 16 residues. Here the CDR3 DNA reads TGTGCCAGCAGTGTAACCTATGGACAGTACTCCTACGAGCAGTACTTC. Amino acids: CASSVTYGQYSYEQYF.

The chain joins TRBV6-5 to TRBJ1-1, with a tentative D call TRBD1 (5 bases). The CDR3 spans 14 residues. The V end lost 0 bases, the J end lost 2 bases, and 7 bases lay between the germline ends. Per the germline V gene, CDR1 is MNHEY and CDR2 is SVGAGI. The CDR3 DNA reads TGTGCCAGCAGTTACTCGCAGGGTAACACTGAAGCTTTCTTT. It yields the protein CASSYSQGNTEAFF.

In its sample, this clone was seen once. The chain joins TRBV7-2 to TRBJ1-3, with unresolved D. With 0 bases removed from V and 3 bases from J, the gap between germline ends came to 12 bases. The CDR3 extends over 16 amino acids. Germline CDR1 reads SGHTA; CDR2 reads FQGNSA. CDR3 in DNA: TGTGCCAGCAGCTTAGCGAAGGGTCTGGTTGGAAACACCATATATTTT. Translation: CASSLAKGLVGNTIYF.

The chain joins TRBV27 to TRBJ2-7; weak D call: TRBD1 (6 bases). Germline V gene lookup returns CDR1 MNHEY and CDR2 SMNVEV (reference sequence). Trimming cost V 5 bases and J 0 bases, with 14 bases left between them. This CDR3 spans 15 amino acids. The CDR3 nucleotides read TGTGCCAGCAGTCCGCAACCAGGGGCCTCCTACGAGCAGTACTTC. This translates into CASSPQPGASYEQYF.

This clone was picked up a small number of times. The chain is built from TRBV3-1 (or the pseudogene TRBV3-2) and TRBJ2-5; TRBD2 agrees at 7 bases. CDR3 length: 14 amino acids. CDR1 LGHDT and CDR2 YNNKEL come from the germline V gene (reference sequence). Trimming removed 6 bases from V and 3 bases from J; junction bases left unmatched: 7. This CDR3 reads CASRREGGEETQYF. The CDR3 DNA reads TGTGCCAGCAGGAGGGAGGGCGGGGAAGAGACCCAGTACTTC.

CDR3 bases: TGTGCCAGCGGTGGCGGTCAAGAGACCCAGTACTTC. Protein sequence: CASGGGQETQYF. The gene calls are TRBV3-1 (or the pseudogene TRBV3-2) and TRBJ2-5; D is unclear. The CDR3 totals 12 residues. CDR1 is LGHDT, CDR2 YNNKEL, per germline (reference sequence). The V gene lost 8 bases and the J gene lost 2 bases, with 9 bases spanning the gap.

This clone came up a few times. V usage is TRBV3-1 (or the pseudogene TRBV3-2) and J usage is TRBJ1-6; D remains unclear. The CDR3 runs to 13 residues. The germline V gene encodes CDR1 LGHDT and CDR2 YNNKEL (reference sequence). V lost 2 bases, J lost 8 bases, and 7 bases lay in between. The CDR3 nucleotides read TGTGCCAGCAGCCAAATGAAGGATTCACCCCTCCACTTT. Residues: CASSQMKDSPLHF.

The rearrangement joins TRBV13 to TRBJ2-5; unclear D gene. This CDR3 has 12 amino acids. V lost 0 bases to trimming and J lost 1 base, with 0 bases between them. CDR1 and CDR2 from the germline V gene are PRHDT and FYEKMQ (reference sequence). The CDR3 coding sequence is TGTGCCAGCAGCTTAGGCCAAGAGACCCAGTACTTC. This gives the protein CASSLGQETQYF. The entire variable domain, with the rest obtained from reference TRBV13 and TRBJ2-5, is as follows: AAGVIQSPRHLIKEKRETATLKCYPIPRHDTVYWYQQGPGQDPQFLISFYEKMQSDKGSIPDRFSAQQFSDYHSELNMSSLELGDSALYFCASSLGQETQYFGPGTRLLVL.

CDR3 DNA sequence: TGCGCCAGCAGCTTGGCGGCACCTAACTATGGCTACACCTTC. Translated, it gives CASSLAAPNYGYTF. The rearrangement joins TRBV5-1 to TRBJ1-2; D unclear. Trimming shortened V by 0 bases and J by 0 bases, and 6 bases separated the two germline ends. Germline loops: CDR1 SGHRS, CDR2 YFSETQ. The CDR3 length is 14 residues.

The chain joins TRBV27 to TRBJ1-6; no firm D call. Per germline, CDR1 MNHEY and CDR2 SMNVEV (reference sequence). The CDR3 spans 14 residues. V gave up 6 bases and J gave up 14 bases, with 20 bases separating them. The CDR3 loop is CASRSTGRVIALHF. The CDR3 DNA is TGTGCCAGCAGGTCGACGGGCCGAGTCATAGCCCTCCACTTT.

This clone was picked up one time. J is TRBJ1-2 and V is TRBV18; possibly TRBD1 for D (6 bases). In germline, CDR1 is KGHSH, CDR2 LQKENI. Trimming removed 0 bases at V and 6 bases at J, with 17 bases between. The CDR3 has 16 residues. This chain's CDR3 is CASSPPYGGLVDGYTF. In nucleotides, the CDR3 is TGTGCCAGCTCACCACCGTATGGGGGGCTAGTGGATGGCTACACCTTC.

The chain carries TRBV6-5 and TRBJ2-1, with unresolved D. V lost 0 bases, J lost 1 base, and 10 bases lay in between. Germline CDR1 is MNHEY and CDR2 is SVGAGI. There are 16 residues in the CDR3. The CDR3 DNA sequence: TGTGCCAGCAGTTACTCGTTCCAGGAGTCCTACAATGAGCAGTTCTTC. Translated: CASSYSFQESYNEQFF.

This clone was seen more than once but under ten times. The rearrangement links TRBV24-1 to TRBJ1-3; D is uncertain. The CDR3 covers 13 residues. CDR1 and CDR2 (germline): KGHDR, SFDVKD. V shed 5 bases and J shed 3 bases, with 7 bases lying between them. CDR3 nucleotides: TGTGCCACCAGTGCGGGGTATGGAAACACCATATATTTT. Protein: CATSAGYGNTIYF.

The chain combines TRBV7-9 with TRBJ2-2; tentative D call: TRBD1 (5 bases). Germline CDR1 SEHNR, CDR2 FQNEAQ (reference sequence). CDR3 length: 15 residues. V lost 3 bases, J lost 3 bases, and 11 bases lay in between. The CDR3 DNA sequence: TGTGCCAGCAGCTTCAACGGCAGGGACACCGGGGAGCTGTTTTTT. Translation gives CASSFNGRDTGELFF.

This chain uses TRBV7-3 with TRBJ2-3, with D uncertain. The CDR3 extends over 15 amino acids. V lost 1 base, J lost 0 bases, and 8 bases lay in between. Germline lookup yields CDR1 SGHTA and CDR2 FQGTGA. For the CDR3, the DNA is TGTGCCAGCAGCTTAAACGGCCTAAGCACAGATACGCAGTATTTT. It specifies CASSLNGLSTDTQYF.